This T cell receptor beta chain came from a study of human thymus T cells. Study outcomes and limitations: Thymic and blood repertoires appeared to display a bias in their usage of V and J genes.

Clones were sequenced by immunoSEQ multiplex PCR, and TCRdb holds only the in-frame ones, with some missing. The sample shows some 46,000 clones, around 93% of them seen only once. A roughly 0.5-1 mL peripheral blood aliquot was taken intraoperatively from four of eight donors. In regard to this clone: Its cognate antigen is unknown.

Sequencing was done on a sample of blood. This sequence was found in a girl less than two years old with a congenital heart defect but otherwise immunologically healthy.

CDR3: CATSKWNRDYYEQYF. The CDR3 region has the DNA TGTGCCACCAGCAAGTGGAACCGGGACTACTACGAGCAGTACTTC. The chain joins TRBV15 to TRBJ2-7, with 7 bases that match TRBD2. J lost 3 bases, V lost 4 bases, and 9 bases had no gene match. Germline V gene lookup returns CDR1 LNHNV and CDR2 YYDKDF (reference sequence). The CDR3 has 15 residues.